One and the same sample provided the 25 T cell receptor beta chains below, sequenced in a study of Ad26.COV2.S vaccination and SARS-CoV-2 variants. Treatment defined: some 20 received Ad26.COV2.S at low or high dose, single or two shots; 5 received placebo; per-sample allocation not given. Day 63 after the first vaccine or placebo injection was the time point for sampling. Clones were read by immunoSEQ multiplex PCR, and TCRdb kept only the in-frame ones, dropping some. The data show 350,000 to 450,000 clones, with 80% to 90% seen just once and less than 4% held by the top ten. The sample consisted of peripheral blood, taken in a trial of Ad26.COV2.S vaccine versus placebo. The receptors originated from a person between 18 and 65 years old who received the Ad26.COV2.S COVID-19 vaccine or a placebo.

The chain has TRBV6-5 and TRBJ2-7; 9 positions match TRBD2. There are 14 residues in the CDR3. The trim removed 6 bases at V and 0 bases at J, leaving 3 bases unmatched. The germline gives CDR1 MNHEY, CDR2 SVGAGI. The CDR3 DNA reads TGTGCCAGCAGGCGAGCGGGAGGCTCCTACGAGCAGTACTTC. This encodes CASRRAGGSYEQYF.

The chain has TRBV5-1 and TRBJ2-7; 7 bases fit TRBD1. The CDR3 loop spans 15 amino acids. The germline V gene encodes CDR1 SGHRS and CDR2 YFSETQ. With V trimmed by 4 bases and J by 1 base, 8 bases remained unmatched. The CDR3 sequence is CASSPRQGTSYEQYF. Written as DNA, the CDR3 is TGCGCCAGCAGCCCTAGACAGGGAACGTCCTACGAGCAGTACTTC.

This clone has a single count. This chain connects TRBV3-1 (or the pseudogene TRBV3-2) to TRBJ2-4; either TRBD1 or TRBD2 may fit D (6 bases each). Germline V CDR1 and CDR2: LGHDT, YNNKEL (reference sequence). Trimming took 0 bases from V and 5 from J, leaving 11 bases between them. The CDR3 loop spans 15 amino acids. CDR3 sequence (DNA): TGTGCCAGCAGCCAAGATGCGGAGGGGGAAAACATTCAGTACTTC. Translation gives CASSQDAEGENIQYF.

The chain is built from TRBV28 and TRBJ2-7, with 9 bases fitting TRBD1. Germline lookup yields CDR1 MDHEN and CDR2 SYDVKM. The CDR3 is 14 amino acids. Trimming removed 7 bases from V and 3 bases from J; junction bases left unmatched: 7. The chain's CDR3 is CASTLGQGFYEQYF. CDR3 DNA: TGTGCCAGCACGCTCGGACAGGGGTTCTACGAGCAGTACTTC.

The V call is TRBV18, the J call TRBJ2-1, with D perhaps matching TRBD1 (5 bases). Trimming pared 1 base from V and 7 bases from J, leaving 8 bases between. The CDR3 sequence is 13 residues long. CDR1 KGHSH and CDR2 LQKENI come from the germline V gene. CDR3 in amino acids: CASSPQGNNEQFF. CDR3 DNA sequence: TGTGCCAGCTCACCACAGGGGAATAATGAGCAGTTCTTC.

J is TRBJ1-5 and V is TRBV5-6; possible D gene TRBD1, 6 bases. There are 14 residues in the CDR3. Germline lookup yields CDR1 SGHDT and CDR2 YYEEEE. The V end was cut by 0 bases, the J end by 3 bases, with 7 bases between. CDR3 residues: CASSLGQANQPQHF. The CDR3 region has the DNA TGTGCCAGCAGCTTGGGACAGGCCAATCAGCCCCAGCATTTT.

This CDR3 reads CASSLAGTGSYYGYTF. CDR3 bases: TGTGCCAGCAGCTTAGCGGGGACAGGGTCGTACTATGGCTACACCTTC. The V gene is TRBV7-2, the J gene TRBJ1-2, with 9 nucleotides matching TRBD1. Germline V gene data show CDR1 as SGHTA and CDR2 as FQGNSA. CDR3 size: 16 residues. V was pared by 0 bases and J by 3 bases, with 5 bases of the junction left unmatched.

The chain has TRBV15 and TRBJ1-5, with no clear D. The CDR3 totals 15 residues. Germline V gives CDR1 LNHNV, CDR2 YYDKDF (reference sequence). The V end lost 1 base, the J end lost 0 bases, and 7 bases lay between the germline ends. The CDR3 DNA is TGTGCCACCAGCAGAGTGGGGAATAGCAATCAGCCCCAGCATTTT. The encoded protein is CATSRVGNSNQPQHF.

The rearrangement uses TRBV5-4 and TRBJ2-3; D possibly corresponds to TRBD2 (5 bases). From germline, CDR1 is SGHNT and CDR2 YYREEE (reference sequence). The CDR3 runs to 12 residues. Trimming left V 5 bases short and J 5 bases short, with 9 bases between. The CDR3 sequence is CASSEREDTQYF. The CDR3 DNA reads TGTGCCAGCAGTGAGAGGGAAGATACGCAGTATTTT.

This chain connects TRBV27 to TRBJ2-5; D is possibly TRBD2 (7 bases). V lost 9 bases to trimming and J lost 5 bases, with 19 bases between them. This CDR3 has 14 amino acids. Per the germline V gene, CDR1 is MNHEY and CDR2 is SMNVEV (reference sequence). In DNA form, the CDR3 reads TGTGCCAGGGGAGGGGGTAGTGGTTGCGAGACCCAGTACTTC. Encoded protein: CARGGGSGCETQYF.

The V call is TRBV9, the J call TRBJ2-3, with D perhaps TRBD2 (6 bases). Trimming took off 2 bases at V and 6 bases at J, with 16 bases between the two ends. The length of the CDR3 is 15 residues. Germline lookup yields CDR1 SGDLS and CDR2 YYNGEE. The CDR3 spells CASSVHDGRRDTQYF. CDR3 bases: TGTGCCAGCAGCGTCCATGACGGGAGAAGGGATACGCAGTATTTT.

The chain recombines TRBV9 with TRBJ1-2; D gene unclear. The V end was cut by 2 bases, the J end by 4 bases, with 12 bases between. There are 14 residues in the CDR3. CDR1 and CDR2 (germline): SGDLS, YYNGEE. In DNA form, the CDR3 reads TGTGCCAGCAGCGTGACCTCCGAACTCTATGGCTACACCTTC. It yields the protein CASSVTSELYGYTF.

J is TRBJ2-1 and V is TRBV6-2 or TRBV6-3; D may be TRBD1 (5 bases). Trimming took 6 bases from V and 9 from J, leaving 18 bases between them. The CDR3 has 14 residues. Germline V lookup: CDR1 MNHEY, CDR2 SVGEGT. The CDR3 DNA follows: TGTGCCAGCAGCCGCTTCAAAGGGGATCCTGAGCAGTTCTTC. Its translation is CASSRFKGDPEQFF.

The chain recombines TRBV7-9 with TRBJ2-7; TRBD2 might be the D (6 bases). The ends were cut back, 5 bases at V and 0 bases at J, with 11 bases in the middle. Germline assignment: CDR1 SEHNR and CDR2 FQNEAQ (reference sequence). The CDR3 totals 14 residues. In DNA, the CDR3 is TGTGCCAGCAGCCAACTAGCAAGCTCCTACGAGCAGTACTTC. Translating it yields CASSQLASSYEQYF.

This sequence joins TRBV3-1 (or the pseudogene TRBV3-2) and TRBJ2-6; D ambiguous. Looked up from germline, CDR1 is LGHDT and CDR2 is YNNKEL (reference sequence). The CDR3 is 13 residues long. V was shortened by 4 bases and J by 0 bases, with 1 base between the two germline ends. CDR3 bases: TGTGCCAGCAGCCTCTCTGGGGCCAACGTCCTGACTTTC. The encoded protein is CASSLSGANVLTF.

The gene calls are TRBV4-3 and TRBJ2-7; TRBD1 is a possible D gene (5 bases). The CDR3 runs 16 residues. Germline assignment: CDR1 LGHNA and CDR2 YSLEER. Trimming cost V 3 bases and J 0 bases, with 15 bases left between them. The DNA for the CDR3 is TGCGCCAGCAGCCAGTCCTCAGGGTCGAGCTCCTACGAGCAGTACTTC. Translating gives CASSQSSGSSSYEQYF.

The chain couples TRBV3-1 (or the pseudogene TRBV3-2) to TRBJ2-3; weak D call: TRBD2 (6 bases). Germline CDR1 LGHDT, CDR2 YNNKEL (reference sequence). This CDR3 has 12 amino acids. V gave up 11 bases and J gave up 6 bases, with 15 bases separating them. This CDR3 reads CAPPGREDTQYF. The CDR3 DNA reads as TGTGCCCCGCCTGGTCGGGAGGATACGCAGTATTTT.

This chain connects TRBV5-6 to TRBJ2-1, with D possibly being TRBD2 (6 bases). Trimming took 0 bases from V and 7 from J, leaving 17 bases between them. CDR3 length: 16 residues. Looked up from germline, CDR1 is SGHDT and CDR2 is YYEEEE. CDR3 in DNA: TGTGCCAGCAGCTTGGGGACGGGCCGTGCGGGAAATGAGCAGTTCTTC. Translating it yields CASSLGTGRAGNEQFF.

This clone has only one observation. The chain joins TRBV19 to TRBJ2-7; 8 bases agree with TRBD1. J gave up 3 bases and V 6 bases, and 7 bases lay outside the gene matches. This CDR3 contains 14 residues. Germline V gene lookup returns CDR1 LNHDA and CDR2 SQIVND (reference sequence). Written as DNA, the CDR3 is TGTGCCAGTAGGTACAGGACAGGGAACTACGAGCAGTACTTC. It is translated as CASRYRTGNYEQYF.

In this sample, this clone turned up a few times. The V gene is TRBV6-2 or TRBV6-3, the J gene TRBJ1-1, with D perhaps TRBD1 (6 bases). CDR3 length equals 12 residues. Trimming removed 5 bases at V and 3 bases at J, with 7 bases between. Germline V gene data show CDR1 as MNHEY and CDR2 as SVGEGT. The CDR3 spells CASSTGYTEAFF. The CDR3 DNA is TGTGCCAGCAGTACAGGGTACACTGAAGCTTTCTTT.

The chain employs TRBV18 and TRBJ2-2, with 7 bases that match TRBD1. Germline lookup yields CDR1 KGHSH and CDR2 LQKENI. CDR3 size: 14 residues. V lost 3 bases and J lost 3; bases outside the gene matches: 1. The CDR3 coding sequence is TGTGCCAGCTCACCTACAGGGGACACCGGGGAGCTGTTTTTT. Its translation: CASSPTGDTGELFF. The whole variable domain, filled in from reference TRBV18 and TRBJ2-2, reads NAGVMQNPRHLVRRRGQEARLRCSPMKGHSHVYWYRQLPEEGLKFMVYLQKENIIDESGMPKERFSAEFPKEGPSILRIQQVVRGDSAAYFCASSPTGDTGELFFGEGSRLTVL.

CDR3 bases: TGCGCCAGCAGCCAAGACCTGCTAGCGGGCAACTACAATGAGCAGTTCTTC. Its translation: CASSQDLLAGNYNEQFF. The rearrangement links TRBV4-3 to TRBJ2-1; 8 bases are a match to TRBD2. J gave up 3 bases and V 0 bases, and 7 bases lay outside the gene matches. Germline CDR1 and CDR2: LGHNA and YSLEER. This CDR3 is 17 amino acids long.

The chain carries TRBV4-1 and TRBJ1-2; 7 bases line up with TRBD1. This CDR3 has 15 amino acids. J lost 5 bases, V lost 1 base, and 7 bases had no gene match. Germline lookup yields CDR1 MGHRA and CDR2 YSYEKL. The CDR3, as DNA: TGCGCCAGCAGCCAAGGGTCAGGGGGTGGGTATGGCTACACCTTC. Amino acid sequence: CASSQGSGGGYGYTF.

The chain uses TRBV27 and TRBJ1-1; D might be TRBD1 (6 bases). The V gene's germline CDR1 is MNHEY and CDR2 SMNVEV (reference sequence). Trimming cost V 3 bases and J 2 bases, with 19 bases left between them. CDR3 length equals 17 residues. The CDR3: CASSFQGYRVTNTEAFF. CDR3 coding DNA: TGTGCCAGCAGTTTCCAGGGGTACAGGGTTACAAACACTGAAGCTTTCTTT.

The gene calls are TRBV7-9 and TRBJ2-7, with a tentative D call TRBD2 (6 bases). This CDR3 region has 12 residues. Looked up from germline, CDR1 is SEHNR and CDR2 is FQNEAQ (reference sequence). V lost 4 bases and J 7 bases, leaving 11 bases between the germline ends. DNA for the CDR3: TGTGCCAGCAGCTCAGCGGGCTGGGAGCAGTACTTC. As protein: CASSSAGWEQYF.